These 5 T cell receptor beta chains share one sample of origin, sequenced in a study of human T cells and chemical hapten exposure. Documented time point: healthy volunteer bleed at 6 weeks. The total RNA was obtained from whole blood that was not fractionated. Each CDR3 protein is one row after TCRdb ran MiXCR on the RACE reads. Among tens of thousands of distinct CDR3 sequences listed, roughly 5% were seen once. Sequencing was performed on whole blood. The receptors were sampled from a human donor in good health. Some clones in this sample may be carry-over from other donors' samples.

The rearrangement links TRBV20-1 to TRBJ1-5, with unresolved D. Germline-derived CDR1 and CDR2 are DFQATT and SNEGSKA (reference sequence). V was cut by 0 bases and J by 3 bases, with 12 bases left in between. The CDR3 contains 15 residues. CDR3 nucleotide sequence: TGCAGTGCTAGAGACCCGCGGACCGACAATCAGCCCCAGCATTTT. Protein sequence: CSARDPRTDNQPQHF.

This clonotype was picked up many times. The V and J genes are TRBV6-1 and TRBJ1-2; D unresolved. Trimming removed 1 base from V and 4 bases from J, with 13 bases in between. This CDR3 contains 15 residues. Germline CDR1 reads MNHNS; CDR2 reads SASEGT. The CDR3 loop is CASSEVARTGYGYTF. The DNA of the CDR3 is TGTGCCAGCAGTGAAGTGGCTAGAACTGGCTATGGCTACACCTTC.

This clonotype was recorded many times. At one end, the junction sequence differs from germline, possibly due to a read error. The chain is built from TRBV7-2 and TRBJ1-4; D is uncertain. This CDR3 has 13 amino acids. Germline V gene data show CDR1 as SGHTA and CDR2 as FQGNSA. The CDR3 DNA follows: TGTGCCAGCAGCTTAGAGATGGGGAGGGAGGTTACTTTT. Its translation is CASSLEMGREVTF.

This clonotype was observed a few times. The rearrangement joins TRBV27 to TRBJ1-5; no firm D call. The CDR3 is made up of 13 amino acids. V was pared by 4 bases and J by 4 bases, with 8 bases between. The V gene's germline CDR1 is MNHEY and CDR2 SMNVEV (reference sequence). In DNA, the CDR3 is TGTGCCAGCAGTTACCGGCCTAATCAGCCCCAGCATTTT. This sequence encodes CASSYRPNQPQHF.

At least ten counts were recorded for this clonotype. CDR3 sequence (DNA): TGTGCCAGCAGTCCTAGCGGGAGTTTCACAGATACGCAGTATTTT. Protein product: CASSPSGSFTDTQYF. V gene TRBV12-3 or TRBV12-4 combines with J gene TRBJ2-3; 10 bases fit TRBD2. CDR3 length: 15 residues. With V trimmed by 5 bases and J by 2 bases, 4 bases remained unmatched.